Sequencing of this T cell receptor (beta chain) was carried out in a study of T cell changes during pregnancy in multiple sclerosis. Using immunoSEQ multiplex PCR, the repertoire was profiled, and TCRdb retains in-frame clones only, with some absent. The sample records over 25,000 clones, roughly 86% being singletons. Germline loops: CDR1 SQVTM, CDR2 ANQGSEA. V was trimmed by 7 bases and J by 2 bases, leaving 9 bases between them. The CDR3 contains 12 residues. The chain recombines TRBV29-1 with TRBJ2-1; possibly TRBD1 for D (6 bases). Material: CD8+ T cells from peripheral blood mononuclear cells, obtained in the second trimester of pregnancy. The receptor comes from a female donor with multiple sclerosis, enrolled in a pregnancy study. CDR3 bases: TGCAGCGCCTACAGGGCCTACAATGAGCAGTTCTTC. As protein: CSAYRAYNEQFF.